Listed here is a single T cell receptor (beta chain). The sample's treatment: 15 to 20 received Ad26.COV2.S at low or high dose, single or two shots; about 5 received placebo; per-sample allocation not given. Day 63 following the first vaccine or placebo injection was when the samples were taken. Built on an Ad26 vector, the vaccine expressed Wuhan-strain SARS-CoV-2 spike. Libraries were prepared by immunoSEQ multiplex PCR; TCRdb keeps only in-frame clonotypes and omits some of them. The repertoire includes under 550,000 clones, approximately 88% of them detected once, and 3.6% sits in the top ten. Per germline, CDR1 SNHLY and CDR2 FYNNEI. This CDR3 contains 13 residues. Trimming removed 8 bases from V and 5 bases from J; junction bases left unmatched: 6. These data originate in a study of Ad26.COV2.S vaccination and SARS-CoV-2 variants. As for the study in general: Donor got 5x10^10 or 1x10^11 viral particles of Ad26.COV2.S.

The source is a person aged 18-65 years who received the Ad26.COV2.S COVID-19 vaccine or a placebo. The genes are TRBV2 and TRBJ2-1; 7 bases fit TRBD1. The specimen was peripheral blood, collected in a trial of Ad26.COV2.S vaccine versus placebo. The CDR3 loop reads CASGTEHDNEQFF. The CDR3 DNA sequence: TGTGCCAGCGGGACAGAACATGACAATGAGCAGTTCTTC.